The 27 T cell receptor beta chains given below trace back to one sample, sequenced in a study of cytomegalovirus exposure and HLA in healthy donors. This PCR relied on a set of 60 Vbeta primers and 13 Jbeta primers. Sequenced by immunoSEQ multiplex PCR; TCRdb stores in-frame clones only, minus some. The sample consists of some 120,000 clones, roughly 70% of them appearing once. Material for sequencing was PBMCs. These receptors were collected from a woman in her late teens or twenties in good health and CMV-seronegative.

This clone came up once. The chain combines TRBV15 with TRBJ1-4; tentative D call: TRBD1 (6 bases). V was clipped by 1 base and J by 5 bases, with 11 bases between them. The germline gives CDR1 LNHNV, CDR2 YYDKDF (reference sequence). The CDR3 is 15 amino acids. CDR3 sequence: CATSRAGAENEKLFF. CDR3 sequence (DNA): TGTGCCACCAGCAGAGCAGGGGCGGAAAATGAAAAACTGTTTTTT.

V and J are TRBV5-8 and TRBJ2-3; the match to TRBD2 covers 14 bases. The CDR3 is 16 residues long. Germline trimming cut 3 bases from V and 2 bases from J; bases unmatched to any gene: 2. The germline gives CDR1 SGHTS, CDR2 YDEGEE. The CDR3 spells CASSSGLAGDTDTQYF. CDR3 nucleotides: TGTGCCAGCAGCTCGGGACTAGCGGGGGACACAGATACGCAGTATTTT.

This chain links TRBV5-4 with TRBJ1-6; D not resolved. Per the germline V gene, CDR1 is SGHNT and CDR2 is YYREEE (reference sequence). The CDR3 has 16 residues. Trimming shortened V by 6 bases and J by 6 bases, and 19 bases separated the two germline ends. The CDR3 DNA is TGTGCCAGCACCGAAGGTAACAGCTACTCTAATTCACCCCTCCACTTT. Translation: CASTEGNSYSNSPLHF.

The chain recombines TRBV6-1 with TRBJ2-3; no definite D call. Trimming took off 10 bases at V and 3 bases at J, with 11 bases between the two ends. The CDR3 consists of 12 residues. CDR1 is MNHNS and CDR2 is SASEGT in the germline V gene. The CDR3 DNA sequence: TGTGCCACAACACAATTTACAGATACGCAGTATTTT. It is translated as CATTQFTDTQYF.

This clone was detected a few times. This chain's CDR3 is CASRGGLAFDEQYF. The CDR3 DNA sequence: TGCGCCAGCAGGGGGGGACTAGCGTTCGACGAGCAGTACTTC. The chain recombines TRBV5-1 with TRBJ2-7; 10 bases are a match to TRBD2. V lost 5 bases to trimming and J lost 5 bases; unmatched junction nucleotides: 7. CDR3 length equals 14 residues. CDR1 is SGHRS and CDR2 is YFSETQ in the germline V gene.

The chain carries TRBV19 and TRBJ1-1; D gene ambiguous. The V and J ends lost 3 bases and 0 bases respectively, with 5 bases between them. This CDR3 region has 13 residues. Germline V gives CDR1 LNHDA, CDR2 SQIVND (reference sequence). The CDR3 reads CASSIVMNTEAFF. The CDR3 nucleotides read TGTGCCAGTAGTATTGTCATGAACACTGAAGCTTTCTTT.

This clone came up a few times. J is TRBJ1-6 and V is TRBV6-1; 9 bases map to TRBD1. The V gene's germline CDR1 is MNHNS and CDR2 SASEGT. The CDR3 has 15 residues. Germline trimming cut 4 bases from V and 10 bases from J; bases unmatched to any gene: 8. The CDR3 here is CASSGRGDRDSPLHF. The CDR3 nucleotides are TGTGCCAGCAGTGGACGAGGGGACAGGGACTCACCCCTCCACTTT.

The V gene is TRBV27, the J gene TRBJ2-3, with 8 bases fitting TRBD2. After removal of 3 bases from V and 1 base from J, the junction contained 3 bases not matched to a gene. The germline V gene has CDR1 MNHEY and CDR2 SMNVEV (reference sequence). This CDR3 is built from 15 residues. The CDR3 DNA sequence: TGTGCCAGCAGTTTCCGAGCGGGGGGCACAGATACGCAGTATTTT. Its translation: CASSFRAGGTDTQYF.

J is TRBJ1-1 and V is TRBV2; the D is unclear. Germline V gives CDR1 SNHLY, CDR2 FYNNEI. CDR3 length: 14 amino acids. The ends were cut back, 3 bases at V and 1 base at J, with 9 bases in the middle. The CDR3: CASSDWPPNTEAFF. The CDR3 DNA reads TGTGCCAGCAGTGACTGGCCTCCGAACACTGAAGCTTTCTTT.

This clone has just one count. This chain joins TRBV9 and TRBJ1-1; 8 bases map to TRBD1. The CDR3 contains 16 residues. The germline gives CDR1 SGDLS, CDR2 YYNGEE. V lost 3 bases and J lost 0; bases outside the gene matches: 7. The CDR3 coding sequence is TGTGCCAGCAGCGGCAGGACAGGGTCCATGAACACTGAAGCTTTCTTT. Translating it yields CASSGRTGSMNTEAFF.

This clone was seen a few times. This specimen includes other DNA sequences encoding the same CDR3. This sequence joins TRBV14 and TRBJ1-2; D uncertain. There are 13 residues in the CDR3. Trimming stripped 0 bases from V and 5 bases from J, with 7 bases between. CDR1 is SGHDN, CDR2 FVKESK, per germline. The CDR3 region is CASSQDPRYGYTF. The CDR3 DNA sequence: TGTGCCAGCAGCCAAGATCCCCGGTATGGCTACACCTTC.

The chain combines TRBV7-2 with TRBJ2-7, with 8 positions matching TRBD2. The CDR3 extends over 14 amino acids. The V segment lost 5 bases and the J segment 3 bases; nucleotides outside the gene matches: 6. Germline V lookup: CDR1 SGHTA, CDR2 FQGNSA. CDR3 in amino acids: CASSLRLAGYEQYF. The CDR3 bases are TGTGCCAGCAGCCTCCGGCTAGCGGGCTACGAGCAGTACTTC. Combining the CDR3 with reference TRBV7-2 and TRBJ2-7 gives the whole variable domain GAGVSQSPSNKVTEKGKDVELRCDPISGHTALYWYRQSLGQGLEFLIYFQGNSAPDKSGLPSDRFSAERTGGSVSTLTIQRTQQEDSAVYLCASSLRLAGYEQYFGPGTRLTVT.

The chain links TRBV30 to TRBJ1-1; 10 bases are shared with TRBD1. The CDR3 loop spans 14 amino acids. Germline CDR1 and CDR2: GTSNPN and SVGIG (reference sequence). V lost 2 bases, J lost 5 bases, and 5 bases stayed unmatched. For the CDR3, the DNA is TGTGCCTGGAGTTTGACAGGGGGCAGGACTGAAGCTTTCTTT. It yields the protein CAWSLTGGRTEAFF.

CDR3 amino acids: CASSVLPREKLFF. The CDR3 nucleotides read TGTGCCAGCAGTGTCCTCCCGCGGGAAAAACTGTTTTTT. J is TRBJ1-4 and V is TRBV2; no clear D gene. The germline CDR1 and CDR2 sequences are SNHLY and FYNNEI. V was clipped by 4 bases and J by 8 bases, with 11 bases between them. The CDR3 consists of 13 residues.

The V gene is TRBV2, the J gene TRBJ1-2, with a tentative D call TRBD1 (6 bases). The germline V and J ends were trimmed by 8 bases and 4 bases, with 14 bases remaining between them. Germline V gene lookup returns CDR1 SNHLY and CDR2 FYNNEI. The CDR3 consists of 13 residues. CDR3 in amino acids: CASGQRRGYGYTF. The CDR3 DNA sequence: TGTGCCAGCGGACAGCGAAGGGGCTATGGCTACACCTTC.

The V and J genes are TRBV2 and TRBJ2-3; tentative D call: TRBD1 (5 bases). The V and J ends lost 6 bases and 0 bases respectively, with 19 bases between them. This CDR3 is 17 amino acids long. The V gene's germline CDR1 is SNHLY and CDR2 FYNNEI. CDR3 bases: TGTGCCAGCAGGAGTAAAATTGGGGCTACTAGCACAGATACGCAGTATTTT. Translated, it gives CASRSKIGATSTDTQYF.

The gene calls are TRBV5-1 and TRBJ1-1; the D gene is possibly TRBD1 (6 bases). Per germline, CDR1 SGHRS and CDR2 YFSETQ. This CDR3 spans 16 amino acids. Trimming cost V 0 bases and J 3 bases, with 15 bases left between them. For the CDR3, the DNA is TGCGCCAGCAGCTTGGGGGGCGGGGGCGAGGACACTGAAGCTTTCTTT. Its protein is CASSLGGGGEDTEAFF.

This clone was observed a few times. The V call is TRBV5-4, the J call TRBJ1-5, with no clear D. This CDR3 is built from 12 residues. The ends were cut back, 4 bases at V and 3 bases at J, with 5 bases in the middle. Germline CDR1 SGHNT, CDR2 YYREEE (reference sequence). DNA for the CDR3: TGTGCCAGCAGCCTCCCCAATCAGCCCCAGCATTTT. It specifies CASSLPNQPQHF. The full variable domain, rest sourced from reference TRBV5-4 and TRBJ1-5, is ETGVTQSPTHLIKTRGQQVTLRCSSQSGHNTVSWYQQALGQGPQFIFQYYREEENGRGNFPPRFSGLQFPNYSSELNVNALELDDSALYLCASSLPNQPQHFGDGTRLSIL.

This clone occurred once. The rearrangement joins TRBV29-1 to TRBJ1-3; TRBD1 matches at 8 bases. Germline values: CDR1 SQVTM, CDR2 ANQGSEA. The CDR3 has 17 amino acids. V gave up 3 bases and J gave up 0 bases; unmatched junction bases: 10. CDR3 DNA: TGCAGCGTTGAGGGGTGGGGGACAGGACCCTCTGGAAACACCATATATTTT. Translated, it gives CSVEGWGTGPSGNTIYF.

The V call is TRBV7-5, the J call TRBJ1-2; the table's D call, TRBD1, has no DNA check behind it. TRBV7-5 is flagged as a pseudogene. The CDR3 loop spans 21 amino acids. CDR3 DNA sequence: TGTGTCAGAAGCTTAGAGGATTATGCTCGGTTCGGGCAGGGATTTTGCTATGGCTACACCTTC. Its protein is CVRSLEDYARFGQGFCYGYTF.

This clone has just one count. The rearrangement joins TRBV5-1 to TRBJ2-2, with TRBD1 as a possible D gene (5 bases). The germline V and J ends were trimmed by 0 bases and 0 bases, with 15 bases remaining between them. Germline V gene data show CDR1 as SGHRS and CDR2 as YFSETQ. The CDR3 is 18 amino acids. The CDR3 loop reads CASSLANFFRANTGELFF. DNA of the CDR3: TGCGCCAGCAGCTTGGCCAATTTCTTCAGGGCGAACACCGGGGAGCTGTTTTTT. The variable domain in full, completed from reference TRBV5-1 and TRBJ2-2, reads KAGVTQTPRYLIKTRGQQVTLSCSPISGHRSVSWYQQTPGQGLQFLFEYFSETQRNKGNFPGRFSGRQFSNSRSEMNVSTLELGDSALYLCASSLANFFRANTGELFFGEGSRLTVL.

This chain links TRBV4-1 with TRBJ2-1; D possibly corresponds to TRBD1 (6 bases). Germline V gene sequence: CDR1 MGHRA, CDR2 YSYEKL. The germline V and J ends were trimmed by 6 bases and 0 bases, with 6 bases remaining between them. The CDR3 extends over 13 amino acids. CDR3 protein: CASRGGSYNEQFF. The CDR3 DNA follows: TGCGCCAGCAGAGGGGGCTCCTACAATGAGCAGTTCTTC.

This clone was counted a few times. The V gene is TRBV5-4, the J gene TRBJ2-2; TRBD2 agrees at 10 bases. This CDR3 contains 18 residues. The germline V gene encodes CDR1 SGHNT and CDR2 YYREEE (reference sequence). V lost 0 bases, J lost 6 bases, and 11 bases stayed unmatched. CDR3 sequence: CASSLELSGGALAGELFF. The CDR3 coding sequence is TGTGCCAGCAGCTTGGAACTCAGCGGGGGGGCCTTGGCCGGGGAGCTGTTTTTT.

The chain links TRBV10-3 to TRBJ1-1; maybe TRBD1 (5 bases). CDR3 size: 14 residues. Trimming stripped 1 base from V and 0 bases from J, with 6 bases between. The germline V gene encodes CDR1 ENHRY and CDR2 SYGVKD. The CDR3 nucleotides read TGTGCCATCAGTGAGTGGGGCTTGAACACTGAAGCTTTCTTT. This encodes CAISEWGLNTEAFF.

This rearrangement joins TRBV5-1 to TRBJ2-5; weak D call: TRBD1 (5 bases). Germline-derived CDR1 and CDR2 are SGHRS and YFSETQ. Deletions cut 0 bases from V and 6 bases from J, with 9 bases between. The CDR3 covers 13 residues. The CDR3 spells CASSLDKGQTQYF. Written as DNA, the CDR3 is TGCGCCAGCAGCTTGGATAAGGGGCAGACCCAGTACTTC.

The chain employs TRBV5-1 and TRBJ2-3; 11 nucleotides line up with TRBD2. CDR1 and CDR2 (germline): SGHRS, YFSETQ. This CDR3 is 16 amino acids long. V trimming: 4 bases; J trimming: 2 bases; junction bases outside the gene matches: 6. This CDR3 is CASSPRTSGYTDTQYF. In DNA, the CDR3 is TGCGCCAGCAGCCCGCGGACTAGCGGGTACACAGATACGCAGTATTTT.

The chain uses TRBV30 and TRBJ2-3; maybe TRBD1 (5 bases). V lost 2 bases and J lost 2, with 14 bases in between. The CDR3 contains 15 residues. Germline V gene data show CDR1 as GTSNPN and CDR2 as SVGIG (reference sequence). The DNA for the CDR3 is TGTGCCTGGAGTACAACAGGAGAACTCACAGATACGCAGTATTTT. This codes for CAWSTTGELTDTQYF.